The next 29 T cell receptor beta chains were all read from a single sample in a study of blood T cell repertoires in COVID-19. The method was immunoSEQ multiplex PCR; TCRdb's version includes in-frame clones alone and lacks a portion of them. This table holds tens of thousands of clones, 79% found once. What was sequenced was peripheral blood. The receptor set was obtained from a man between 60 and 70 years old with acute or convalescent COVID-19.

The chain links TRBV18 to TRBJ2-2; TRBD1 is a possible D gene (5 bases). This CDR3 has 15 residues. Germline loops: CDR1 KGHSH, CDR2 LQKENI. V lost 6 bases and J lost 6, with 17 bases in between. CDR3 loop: CASSPSGHLSGELFF. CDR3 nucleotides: TGTGCCAGCTCCCCATCAGGACACCTTTCCGGGGAGCTGTTTTTT.

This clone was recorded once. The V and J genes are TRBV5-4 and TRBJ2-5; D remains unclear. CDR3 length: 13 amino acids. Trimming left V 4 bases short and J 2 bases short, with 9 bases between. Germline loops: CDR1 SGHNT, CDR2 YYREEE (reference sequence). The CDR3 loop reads CASSMGPQETQYF. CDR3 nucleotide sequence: TGTGCCAGCAGCATGGGTCCTCAAGAGACCCAGTACTTC.

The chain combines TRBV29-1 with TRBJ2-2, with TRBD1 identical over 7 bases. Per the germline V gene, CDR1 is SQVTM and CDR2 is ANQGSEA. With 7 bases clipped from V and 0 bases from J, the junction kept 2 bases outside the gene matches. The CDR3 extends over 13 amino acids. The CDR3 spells CSGDRANTGELFF. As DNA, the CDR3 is TGCAGCGGGGACAGAGCGAACACCGGGGAGCTGTTTTTT.

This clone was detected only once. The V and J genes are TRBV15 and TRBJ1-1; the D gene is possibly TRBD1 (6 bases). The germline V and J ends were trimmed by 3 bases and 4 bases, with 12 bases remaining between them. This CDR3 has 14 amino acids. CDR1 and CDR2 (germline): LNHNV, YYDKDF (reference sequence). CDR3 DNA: TGTGCCACCAGCAGCAGGGGAGGGAGCACTGAAGCTTTCTTT. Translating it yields CATSSRGGSTEAFF.

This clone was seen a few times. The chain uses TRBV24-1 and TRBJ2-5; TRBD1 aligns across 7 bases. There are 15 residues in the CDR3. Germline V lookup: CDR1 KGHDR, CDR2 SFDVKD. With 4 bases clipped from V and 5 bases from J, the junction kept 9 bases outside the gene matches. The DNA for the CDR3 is TGTGCCACCAGTGAGAACACAGGGGCTTGGGAGACCCAGTACTTC. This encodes CATSENTGAWETQYF.

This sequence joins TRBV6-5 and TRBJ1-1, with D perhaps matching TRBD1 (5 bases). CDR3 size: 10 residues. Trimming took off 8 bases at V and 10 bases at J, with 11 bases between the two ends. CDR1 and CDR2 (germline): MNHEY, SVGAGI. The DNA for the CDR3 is TGTGCCAGCCTAGGGGCAGGAGCTTTCTTT. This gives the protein CASLGAGAFF.

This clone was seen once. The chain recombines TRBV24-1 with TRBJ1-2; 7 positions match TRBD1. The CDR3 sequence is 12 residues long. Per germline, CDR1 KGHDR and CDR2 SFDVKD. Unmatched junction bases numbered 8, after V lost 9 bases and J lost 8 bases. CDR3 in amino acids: CATSDRREGYTF. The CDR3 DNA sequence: TGTGCCACCTCGGACAGGCGAGAGGGCTACACCTTC.

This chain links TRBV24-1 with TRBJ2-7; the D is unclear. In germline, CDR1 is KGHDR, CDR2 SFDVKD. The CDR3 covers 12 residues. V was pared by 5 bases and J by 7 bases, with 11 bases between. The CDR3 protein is CATSGFSGEQYF. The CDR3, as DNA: TGTGCCACCAGTGGTTTTTCGGGTGAGCAGTACTTC.

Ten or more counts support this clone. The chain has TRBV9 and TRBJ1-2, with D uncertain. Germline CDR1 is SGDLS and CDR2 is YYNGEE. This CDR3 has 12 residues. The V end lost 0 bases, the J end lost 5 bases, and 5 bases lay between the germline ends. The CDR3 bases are TGTGCCAGCAGCGTAGCGGAGTATGGCTACACCTTC. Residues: CASSVAEYGYTF. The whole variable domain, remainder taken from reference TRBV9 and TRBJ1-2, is DSGVTQTPKHLITATGQRVTLRCSPRSGDLSVYWYQQSLDQGLQFLIQYYNGEERAKGNILERFSAQQFPDLHSELNLSSLELGDSALYFCASSVAEYGYTFGSGTRLTVV.

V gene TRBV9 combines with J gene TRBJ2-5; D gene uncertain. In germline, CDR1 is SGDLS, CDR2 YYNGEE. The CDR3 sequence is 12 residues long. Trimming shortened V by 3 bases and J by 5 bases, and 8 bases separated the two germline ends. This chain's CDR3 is CASSALGETQYF. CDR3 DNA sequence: TGTGCCAGCAGCGCGCTCGGGGAGACCCAGTACTTC.

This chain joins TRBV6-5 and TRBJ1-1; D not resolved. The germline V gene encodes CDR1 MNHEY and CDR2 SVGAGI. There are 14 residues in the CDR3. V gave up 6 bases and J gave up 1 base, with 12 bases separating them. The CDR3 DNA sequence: TGTGCCAGCAGAGATTTAAACAGGAACACTGAAGCTTTCTTT. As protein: CASRDLNRNTEAFF.

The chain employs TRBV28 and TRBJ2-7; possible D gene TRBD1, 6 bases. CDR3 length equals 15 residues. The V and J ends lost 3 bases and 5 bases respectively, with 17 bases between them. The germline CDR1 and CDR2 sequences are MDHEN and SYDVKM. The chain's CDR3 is CASSFFSGAFDEQYF. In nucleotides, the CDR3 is TGTGCCAGCAGTTTTTTTTCAGGGGCCTTTGACGAGCAGTACTTC.

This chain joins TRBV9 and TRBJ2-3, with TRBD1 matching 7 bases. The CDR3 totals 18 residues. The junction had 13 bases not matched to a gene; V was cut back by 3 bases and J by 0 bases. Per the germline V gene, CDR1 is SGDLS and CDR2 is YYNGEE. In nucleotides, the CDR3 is TGTGCCAGCAGCGAGGCTTCGGGACAGATAATTAGCACAGATACGCAGTATTTT. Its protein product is CASSEASGQIISTDTQYF. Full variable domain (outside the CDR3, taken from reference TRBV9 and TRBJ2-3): DSGVTQTPKHLITATGQRVTLRCSPRSGDLSVYWYQQSLDQGLQFLIQYYNGEERAKGNILERFSAQQFPDLHSELNLSSLELGDSALYFCASSEASGQIISTDTQYFGPGTRLTVL.

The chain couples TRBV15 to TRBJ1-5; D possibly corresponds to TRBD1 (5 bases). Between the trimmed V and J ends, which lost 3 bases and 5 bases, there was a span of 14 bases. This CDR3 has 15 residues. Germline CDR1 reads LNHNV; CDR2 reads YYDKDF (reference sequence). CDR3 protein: CATSSDTGAYQPQHF. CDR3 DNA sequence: TGTGCCACCAGCAGTGATACAGGTGCTTATCAGCCCCAGCATTTT.

The CDR3 bases are TGCGCCAGCAGCCTAGGGACAGGGGTGAACGAGCAGTACTTC. Its protein product is CASSLGTGVNEQYF. This sequence joins TRBV5-1 and TRBJ2-7; 10 nucleotides agree with TRBD1. CDR1 is SGHRS, CDR2 YFSETQ, per germline. This CDR3 is built from 14 residues. Trimming took 4 bases from V and 5 from J; bases not matched to a gene: 6.

DNA of the CDR3: TGTGCCAGCAGTTTATCCCCATACAGGGGGCCTAACTATGGCTACACCTTC. Protein: CASSLSPYRGPNYGYTF. J is TRBJ1-2 and V is TRBV27, with 9 nucleotides matching TRBD1. The ends lost 0 bases at V and 0 bases at J; junction bases unmatched: 5. CDR1 and CDR2 from the germline V gene are MNHEY and SMNVEV (reference sequence). The CDR3 totals 17 residues.

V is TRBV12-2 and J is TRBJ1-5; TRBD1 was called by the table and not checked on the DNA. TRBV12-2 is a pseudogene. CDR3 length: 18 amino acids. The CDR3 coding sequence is TGTGCAAGTCGCCGCAGGGACAGGGCTCGAGGAGGGAATCAGCCCCAGCATTTT. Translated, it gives CASRRRDRARGGNQPQHF.

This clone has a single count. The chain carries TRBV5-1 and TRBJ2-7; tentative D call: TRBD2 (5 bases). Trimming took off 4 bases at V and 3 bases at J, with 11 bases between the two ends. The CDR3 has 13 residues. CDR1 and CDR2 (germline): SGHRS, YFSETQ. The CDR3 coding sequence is TGCGCCAGCAGCCGAGGGCTCCACTACGAGCAGTACTTC. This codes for CASSRGLHYEQYF.

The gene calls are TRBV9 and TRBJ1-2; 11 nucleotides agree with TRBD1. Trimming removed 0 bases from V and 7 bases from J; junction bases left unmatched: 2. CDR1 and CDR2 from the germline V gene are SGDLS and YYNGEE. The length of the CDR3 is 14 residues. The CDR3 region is CASSVVGTGGGYTF. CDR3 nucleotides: TGTGCCAGCAGCGTAGTAGGGACAGGGGGTGGCTACACCTTC.

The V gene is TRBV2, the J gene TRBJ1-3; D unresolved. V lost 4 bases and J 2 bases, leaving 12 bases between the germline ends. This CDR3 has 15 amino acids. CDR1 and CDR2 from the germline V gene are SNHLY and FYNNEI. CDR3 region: CASSAAGFTGNTIYF. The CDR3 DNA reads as TGTGCCAGCAGTGCGGCGGGTTTTACTGGAAACACCATATATTTT.

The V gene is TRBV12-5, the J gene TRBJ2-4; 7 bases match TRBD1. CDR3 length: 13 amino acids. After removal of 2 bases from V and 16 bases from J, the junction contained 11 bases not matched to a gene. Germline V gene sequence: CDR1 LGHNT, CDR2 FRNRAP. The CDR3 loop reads CASGLRGQPGRYF. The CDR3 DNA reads TGTGCTAGTGGTTTGCGGGGACAGCCAGGGAGATACTTC.

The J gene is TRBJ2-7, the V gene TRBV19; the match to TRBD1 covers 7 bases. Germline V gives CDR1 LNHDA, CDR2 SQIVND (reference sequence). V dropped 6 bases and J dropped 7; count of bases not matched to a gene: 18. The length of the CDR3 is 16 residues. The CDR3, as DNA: TGTGCCAGTAGCCCATCGACGGGACAGCGGTGGCAGGAGCAGTACTTC. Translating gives CASSPSTGQRWQEQYF.

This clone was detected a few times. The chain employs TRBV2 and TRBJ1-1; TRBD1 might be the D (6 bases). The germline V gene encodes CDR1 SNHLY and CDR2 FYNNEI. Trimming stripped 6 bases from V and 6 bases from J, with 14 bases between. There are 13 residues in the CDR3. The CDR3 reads CASSQDRGAEAFF. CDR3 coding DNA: TGTGCCAGCAGCCAGGACAGAGGGGCTGAAGCTTTCTTT.

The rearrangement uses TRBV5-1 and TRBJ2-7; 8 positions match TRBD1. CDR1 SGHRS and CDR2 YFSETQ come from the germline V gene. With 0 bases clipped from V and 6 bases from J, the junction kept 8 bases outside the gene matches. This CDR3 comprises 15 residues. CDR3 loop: CASSLDAGGAAEQYF. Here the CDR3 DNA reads TGCGCCAGCAGCTTGGACGCAGGGGGCGCGGCCGAGCAGTACTTC.

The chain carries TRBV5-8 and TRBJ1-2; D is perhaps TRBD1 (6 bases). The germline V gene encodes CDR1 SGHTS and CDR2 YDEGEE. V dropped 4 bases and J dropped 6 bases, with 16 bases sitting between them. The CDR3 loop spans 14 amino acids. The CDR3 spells CASSRAWGGDGYTF. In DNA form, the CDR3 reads TGTGCCAGCAGCCGAGCCTGGGGGGGCGATGGCTACACCTTC.

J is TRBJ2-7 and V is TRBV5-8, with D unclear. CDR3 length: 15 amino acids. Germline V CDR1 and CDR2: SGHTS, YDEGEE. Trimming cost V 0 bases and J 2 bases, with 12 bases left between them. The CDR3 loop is CASSLGGSLAYEQYF. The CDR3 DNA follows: TGTGCCAGCAGCTTGGGTGGCTCGCTGGCCTACGAGCAGTACTTC.

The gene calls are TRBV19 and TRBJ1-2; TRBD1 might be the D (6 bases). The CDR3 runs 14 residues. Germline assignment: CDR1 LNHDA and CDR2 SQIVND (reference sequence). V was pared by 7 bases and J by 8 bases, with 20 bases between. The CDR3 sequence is CASTPWDKEGGYTF. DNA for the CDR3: TGTGCCAGTACCCCCTGGGACAAAGAGGGAGGCTACACCTTC.

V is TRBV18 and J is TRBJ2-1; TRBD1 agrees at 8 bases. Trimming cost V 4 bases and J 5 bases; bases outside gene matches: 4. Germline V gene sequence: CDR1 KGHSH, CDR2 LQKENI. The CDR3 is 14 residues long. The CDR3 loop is CASSLTGVDNEQFF. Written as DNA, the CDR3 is TGTGCCAGCTCACTGACAGGGGTGGACAATGAGCAGTTCTTC.

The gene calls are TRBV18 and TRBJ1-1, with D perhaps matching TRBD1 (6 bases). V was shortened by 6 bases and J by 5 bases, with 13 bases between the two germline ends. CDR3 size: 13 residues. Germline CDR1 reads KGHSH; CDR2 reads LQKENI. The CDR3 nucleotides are TGTGCCAGCTCCCCTAGCAGGGGAACTGAAGCTTTCTTT. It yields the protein CASSPSRGTEAFF.